This T cell receptor beta chain was sequenced in a study of Ad26.COV2.S vaccination and SARS-CoV-2 variants (dated by TCRdb to the early 2020s). For the wider study: Vaccine-arm donors came from COV1001, a multicentre, randomized, double-blind, placebo-controlled phase I-IIa trial of Ad26.COV2.S in healthy adults. Dosing of Ad26.COV2.S was intramuscular, at either 5x10^10 or 1x10^11 viral particles, delivered as one shot or as two shots spaced 56 days apart. TCRbeta repertoire sequencing was used to assess the specificity and breadth of SARS-CoV-2-reactive T cell receptors after Ad26.COV2.S vaccination. The TCR-sequenced set comprised about 30 samples: approximately 19 Ad26.COV2.S vaccine recipients, 5 placebo recipients and 8 SARS-CoV-2 convalescent individuals. Trial participants were randomized into five groups of five: low-dose or high-dose Ad26.COV2.S given once or twice, or placebo on both occasions. Investigators remained blinded to trial group allocation during experiments and outcome assessment.

TCRbeta CDR3 regions were sequenced with the immunoSEQ Assay. After extraction, genomic DNA underwent amplification by bias-controlled multiplex PCR, followed by high-throughput sequencing. Turning to the authors' computational methods: To quantify the absolute abundance of every unique TCRbeta CDR3 region, sequences were collapsed and filtered. T cell fraction was estimated by normalization of TCRbeta template counts to usable DNA, with usable DNA being measured through amplification of reference genes present in all nucleated cells. Repertoire TCRs were annotated as SARS-CoV-2-specific by exact matching of V gene, CDR3 amino acid sequence and J gene to a known reactive TCR set. The reference SARS-CoV-2 TCR set was obtained from MIRA and was filtered for enrichment in COVID-19-positive ImmuneCODE repertoires, whereby public or cross-reactive TCRs were removed. Using the MIRA antigens, annotated TCRs were further analysed by specific ORF or by position within an ORF. Breadth was defined as the number of annotated unique rearrangements divided by the total number of unique productive rearrangements, and depth was defined as the summed frequency of the annotated unique rearrangements. Two-sided Wilcoxon rank-sum tests were applied when comparing TCR breadth between groups. The clones in this table, taken by TCRdb from immuneACCESS, are in-frame only. Not every clone is retained; where verified, under half of the shortfall comes from an unresolved V gene, and the cause of the rest is unknown. V and J calls and clone size are copied from that table; D and trimming were computed from the DNA. Within this sample are about 240,000 clones, with approximately 87% of them counted one time only. Of the sample, around 11% is held by the ten largest clones.

From the cysteine up to the phenylalanine, the CDR3 has a length of 12 residues. Just the 36-base CDR3 DNA is kept, in frame starting at base 1. Taken from the germline V gene, the CDR1 and CDR2 loops are SGHAT and FQNNGV. V was cut back by 0 bases and J by 5 bases, leaving a gap of 5 bases between them. Remarks on this clone: Its specific antigen is unknown. Base qualities are not recorded, but no much larger clone differs from it by a single base.

The treatment or condition tag for this specimen amounts to: about 20 received Ad26.COV2.S at low or high dose, single or two shots; roughly five received placebo; per-sample allocation not given. Repertoires of vaccine and placebo recipients were sequenced from samples collected on day 63 after the first injection. In Cohort 1b, roughly 25 adults aged 18-55 years were enrolled at a single site in Boston, USA, between 29 July and 7 August 2020. Ad26.COV2.S was a replication-incompetent adenovirus type 26 vector that expressed a prefusion-stabilized SARS-CoV-2 spike protein derived from the original Wuhan strain. General findings and caveats noted by the study authors: Vaccine and placebo recipients had comparable non-spike TCR breadth, which fits with the vaccine containing only spike. The authors noted that total T cell responses may have been underestimated by the TCR breadth and depth analyses. Higher spike-specific TCR breadth was observed in Ad26.COV2.S recipients than in placebo recipients (P = 0.0014). After vaccination, spike-specific CD8+ and CD4+ T cell responses were reported to show substantial breadth. The study was not powered to compare responses between vaccine doses or regimens.

The sequence derives from a person between 18 and 60 years old who received the Ad26.COV2.S COVID-19 vaccine or a placebo. The receptor chain draws on TRBV11-2 and TRBJ2-7, with no confidently assigned D gene. The sequencing used peripheral blood, collected in a trial of Ad26.COV2.S vaccine versus placebo. The encoded CDR3 is CASSLDGDEQYF. The bases read TGTGCCAGCAGCTTAGATGGGGACGAGCAGTACTTC.